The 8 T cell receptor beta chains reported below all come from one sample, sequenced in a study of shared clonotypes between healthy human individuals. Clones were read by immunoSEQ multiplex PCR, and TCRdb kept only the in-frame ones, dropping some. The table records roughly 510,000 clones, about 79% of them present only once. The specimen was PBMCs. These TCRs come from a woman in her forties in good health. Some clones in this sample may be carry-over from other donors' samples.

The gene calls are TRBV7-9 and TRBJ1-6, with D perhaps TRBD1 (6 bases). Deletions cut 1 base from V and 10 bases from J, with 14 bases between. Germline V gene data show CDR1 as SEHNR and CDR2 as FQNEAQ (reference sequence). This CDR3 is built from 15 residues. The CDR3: CASSLGTAAGSPLHF. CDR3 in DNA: TGTGCCAGCAGCTTAGGGACAGCGGCAGGATCACCCCTCCACTTT.

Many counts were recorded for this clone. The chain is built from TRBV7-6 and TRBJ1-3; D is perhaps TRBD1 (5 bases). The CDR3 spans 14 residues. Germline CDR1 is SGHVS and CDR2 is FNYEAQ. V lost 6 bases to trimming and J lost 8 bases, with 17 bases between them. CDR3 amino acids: CASSSAGPADTIYF. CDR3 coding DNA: TGTGCCAGCAGTTCGGCGGGGCCCGCCGACACCATATATTTT.

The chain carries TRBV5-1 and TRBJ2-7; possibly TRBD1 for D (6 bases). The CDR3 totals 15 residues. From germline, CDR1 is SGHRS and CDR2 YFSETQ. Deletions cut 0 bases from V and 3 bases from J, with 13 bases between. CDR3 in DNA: TGCGCCAGCAGCTTGGGGGGGCCTTTTGACTACGAGCAGTACTTC. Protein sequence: CASSLGGPFDYEQYF.

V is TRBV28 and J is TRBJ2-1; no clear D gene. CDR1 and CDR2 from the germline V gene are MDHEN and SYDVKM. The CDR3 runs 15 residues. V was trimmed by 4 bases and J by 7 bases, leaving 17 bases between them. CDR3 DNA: TGTGCCAGCAGTTCCCCCCCTGAGACCCTAAATGAGCAGTTCTTC. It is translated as CASSSPPETLNEQFF.

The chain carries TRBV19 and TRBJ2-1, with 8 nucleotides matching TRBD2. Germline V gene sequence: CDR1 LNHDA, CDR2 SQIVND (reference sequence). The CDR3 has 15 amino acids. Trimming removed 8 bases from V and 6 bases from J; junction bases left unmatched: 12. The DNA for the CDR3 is TGTGCCAGTCTTACGAGCGGGAGCGGGGTCAATGAGCAGTTCTTC. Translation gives CASLTSGSGVNEQFF.

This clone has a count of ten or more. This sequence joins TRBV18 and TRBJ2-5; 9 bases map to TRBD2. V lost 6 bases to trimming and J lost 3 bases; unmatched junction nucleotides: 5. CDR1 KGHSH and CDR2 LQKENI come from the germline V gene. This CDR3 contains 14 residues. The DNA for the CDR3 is TGTGCCAGCTCTAGCGGGAGCCCTGAAGAGACCCAGTACTTC. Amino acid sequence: CASSSGSPEETQYF.

CDR3 bases: TGTGCCAGCAGCGTAGAACAGTATAGCAATCAGCCCCAGCATTTT. Its translation: CASSVEQYSNQPQHF. This chain uses TRBV9 with TRBJ1-5; D is uncertain. CDR1 is SGDLS and CDR2 is YYNGEE in the germline V gene. The CDR3 consists of 15 residues. Trimming took 0 bases from V and 0 from J, leaving 7 bases between them.

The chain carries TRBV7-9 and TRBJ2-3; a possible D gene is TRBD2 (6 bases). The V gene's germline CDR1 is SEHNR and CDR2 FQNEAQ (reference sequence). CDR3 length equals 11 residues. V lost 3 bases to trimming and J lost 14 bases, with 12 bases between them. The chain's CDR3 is CASSLEGLVYF. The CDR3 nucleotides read TGTGCCAGCAGCTTGGAGGGACTCGTGTATTTT.